These T cell receptor beta chains were read from a single sample in a study of blood T cell repertoires in COVID-19. Using immunoSEQ multiplex PCR, the repertoire was profiled, and TCRdb retains in-frame clones only, with some absent. Of about 82,000 clones listed, around 85% are singletons. Input material: peripheral blood. These receptor sequences come from a man at least 80 years old with active or convalescent COVID-19. The CDR3 runs from the conserved cysteine through the conserved F or W. Fields, in order: V gene, J gene, CDR3 protein.

>TRBV21-1|TRBJ2-6
CASSKGASGNSLWANVLTF
>TRBV5-8|TRBJ2-5
CASSSEAAETQYF
>TRBV11-2|TRBJ1-6
CASSSIRGDRGYNSPLHF
>TRBV6-4|TRBJ1-1
CASSEQGNTEAFF
>TRBV5-1|TRBJ2-5
CASSFAEARETQYF
>TRBV11-2|TRBJ1-2
CASSLSPGHTYGYTF
>TRBV11-3|TRBJ1-4
CASSADMGAFKKLFF
>TRBV18|TRBJ1-5
CASSRPGTGSQPQHF
>TRBV7-9|TRBJ1-1
CASSGGTNTEAFF
>TRBV28|TRBJ1-5
CASSLSGYEGSNQPQHF
>TRBV10-2|TRBJ2-1
CASRALGAWDEQFF
>TRBV19|TRBJ1-1
CASTPTGQTNTEAFF
>TRBV9|TRBJ1-1
CASSQNPTGTAFF
>TRBV14|TRBJ2-1
CASSRGLGNEQFF
>TRBV5-6|TRBJ2-4
CASSYDRAKNIQYF
>TRBV18|TRBJ1-5
CASSPREGSNQPQHF
>TRBV11-2|TRBJ1-2
CASSLIRGGYTF
>TRBV19|TRBJ2-2
CASSISSGRHGELFF